This T cell receptor (beta chain) was sequenced for a study of shared clonotypes between healthy human individuals. Notes on this clone: What it binds is unknown.

Using immunoSEQ multiplex PCR, the repertoire was profiled, and TCRdb retains in-frame clones only, with some absent. The sample holds some 1,900,000 clones, about 95% seen once. General study points: It was anticipated that sequencing depth would influence how many clonotypes donors shared.

Naive CD8 populations comprised CD45RO-negative cells positively selected for CCR7, excluding terminally differentiated effector memory CD45RA+ cells. CDR3 length equals 14 residues. The V end was cut by 1 base, the J end by 4 bases, with 9 bases between. Per germline, CDR1 MGHRA and CDR2 YSYEKL. The sample was naive CD8+ T cells sorted from blood. This sequence originates from a man between 18 and 35 years old in good health. The chain couples TRBV4-1 to TRBJ2-3; D is ambiguous. The CDR3 DNA reads as TGCGCCAGCAGCCAAGGAACTGGGTCAGATACGCAGTATTTT. It yields the protein CASSQGTGSDTQYF.